The present T cell receptor (beta chain) was sequenced within a study of cytomegalovirus exposure and HLA in healthy donors. This PCR relied on a set of 60 Vbeta primers and 13 Jbeta primers. Sequencing was performed with immunoSEQ multiplex PCR; in TCRdb, only in-frame clones are kept and a portion is missing. Of about 120,000 clones listed, 60% to 80% are singletons. The V segment lost 4 bases and the J segment 6 bases; nucleotides outside the gene matches: 7. CDR1 SGHRS and CDR2 YFSETQ come from the germline V gene. The CDR3 is 15 amino acids. In its sample, this clone was seen once. Its antigen is unknown. Whole-study findings and limits: When a later analysis compared HLA-associated TCR beta chains with equally common others, the HLA-associated chains turned out to be more clonally expanded and to have lower generation probabilities. Using the classifier, cytomegalovirus status was reportedly diagnosed with high specificity and sensitivity. One cluster of highly shared sequence variants probably arose as a sequencing artifact. Most TCR sequences were uncommon, yet certain public TCRs appeared in many donors.

V gene TRBV5-1 combines with J gene TRBJ2-1, with 10 bases that match TRBD1. Sequenced: PBMCs. The TCR was taken from a human donor in good health. The CDR3 spells CASSPGTGVGNEQFF. The CDR3 coding sequence is TGCGCCAGCAGCCCTGGGACAGGGGTCGGCAATGAGCAGTTCTTC.